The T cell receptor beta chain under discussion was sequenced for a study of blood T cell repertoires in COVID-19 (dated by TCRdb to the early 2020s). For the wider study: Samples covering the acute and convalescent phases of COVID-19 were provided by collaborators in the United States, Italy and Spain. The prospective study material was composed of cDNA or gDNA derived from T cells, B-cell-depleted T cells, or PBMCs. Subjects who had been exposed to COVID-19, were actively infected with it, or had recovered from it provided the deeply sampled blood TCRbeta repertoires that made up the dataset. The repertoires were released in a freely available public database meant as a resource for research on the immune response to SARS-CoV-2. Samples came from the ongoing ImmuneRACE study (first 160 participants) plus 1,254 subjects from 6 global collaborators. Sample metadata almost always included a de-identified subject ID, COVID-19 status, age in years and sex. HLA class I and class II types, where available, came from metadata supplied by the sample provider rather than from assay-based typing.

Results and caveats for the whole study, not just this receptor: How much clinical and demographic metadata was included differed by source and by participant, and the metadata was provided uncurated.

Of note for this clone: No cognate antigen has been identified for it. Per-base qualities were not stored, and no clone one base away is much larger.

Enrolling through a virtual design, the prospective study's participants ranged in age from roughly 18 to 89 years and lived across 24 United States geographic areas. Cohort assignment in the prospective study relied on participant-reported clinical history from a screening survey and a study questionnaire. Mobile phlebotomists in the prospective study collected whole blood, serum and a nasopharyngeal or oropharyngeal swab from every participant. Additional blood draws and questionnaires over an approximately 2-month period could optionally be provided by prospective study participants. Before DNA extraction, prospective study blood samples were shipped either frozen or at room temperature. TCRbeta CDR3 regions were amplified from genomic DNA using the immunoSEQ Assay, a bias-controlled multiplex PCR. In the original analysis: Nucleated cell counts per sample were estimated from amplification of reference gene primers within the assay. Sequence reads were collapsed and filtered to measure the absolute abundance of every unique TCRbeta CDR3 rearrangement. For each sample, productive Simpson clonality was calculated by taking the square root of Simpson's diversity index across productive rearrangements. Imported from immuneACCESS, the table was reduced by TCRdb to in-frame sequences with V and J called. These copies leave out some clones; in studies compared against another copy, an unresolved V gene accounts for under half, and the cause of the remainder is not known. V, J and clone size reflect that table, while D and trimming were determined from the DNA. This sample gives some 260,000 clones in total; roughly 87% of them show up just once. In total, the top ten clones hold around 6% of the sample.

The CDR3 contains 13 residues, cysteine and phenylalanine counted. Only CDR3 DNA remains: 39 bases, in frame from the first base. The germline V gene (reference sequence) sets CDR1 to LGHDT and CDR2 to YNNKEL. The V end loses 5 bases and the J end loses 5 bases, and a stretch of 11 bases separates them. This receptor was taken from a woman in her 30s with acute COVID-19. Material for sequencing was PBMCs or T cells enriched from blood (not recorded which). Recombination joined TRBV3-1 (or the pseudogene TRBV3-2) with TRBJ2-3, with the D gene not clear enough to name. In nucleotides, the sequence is TGTGCCAGCAGCTTTAATTCGGGAGATACGCAGTATTTT. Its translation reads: CASSFNSGDTQYF.